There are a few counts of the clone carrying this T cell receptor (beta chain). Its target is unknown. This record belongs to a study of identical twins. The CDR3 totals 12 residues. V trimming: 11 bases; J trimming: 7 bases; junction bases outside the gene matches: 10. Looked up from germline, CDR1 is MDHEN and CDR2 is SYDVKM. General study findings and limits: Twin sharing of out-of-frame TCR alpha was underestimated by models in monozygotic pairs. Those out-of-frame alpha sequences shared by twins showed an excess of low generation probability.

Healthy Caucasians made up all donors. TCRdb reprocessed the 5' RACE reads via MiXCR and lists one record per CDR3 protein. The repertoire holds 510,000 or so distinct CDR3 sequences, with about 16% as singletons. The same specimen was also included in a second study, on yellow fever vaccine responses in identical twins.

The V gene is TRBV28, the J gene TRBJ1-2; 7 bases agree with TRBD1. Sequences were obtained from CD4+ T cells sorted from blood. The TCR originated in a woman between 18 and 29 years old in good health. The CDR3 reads CADRAPEGGYTF. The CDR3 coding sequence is TGTGCCGACAGGGCTCCCGAGGGTGGCTACACCTTC.